This T cell receptor (beta chain) was identified during a study of identical twins (TCRdb year 2016). About the study as a whole: TCR alpha and beta repertoires from monozygotic twins, unrelated adults of various ages and cord blood were deep-sequenced to test whether fetal clonotypes persist. To rule out contamination, the twin experiments were replicated at different times with different library preparation protocols.

Broad study findings and their caveats: The excess sharing between twins in beta out-of-frame sequences was weaker because fewer shared sequences reduced the signal-to-noise ratio. Zero-insertion analyses could be partly confounded by invariant T cells such as MAIT and iNKT, though diverse VJ usage argued against such confounding for most clonotypes. Because the same donors could not be followed over many years, the conclusions depended on cross-sectional statistical analysis. In monozygotic twins, out-of-frame TCR alpha sharing was systematically underestimated by recombination models, although the models agreed with sharing between unrelated individuals. Out-of-frame TCR alpha sequences shared between twins showed an excess of low generation-probability sequences compared with coincidental sharing between unrelated individuals. Abundant cord blood beta clonotypes carried fewer insertions; young adult naive repertoires showed a weaker similar trend, while memory repertoires showed none.

This clonotype was recorded a few times. Its antigen is still unknown. No base qualities exist here, and no much larger clone lies one base off it. The library relied on 5' RACE. The data were produced on an Illumina HiSeq 2000. Template switching added a universal primer binding site, and the final cDNA carried a unique molecular identifier that allowed TCR cDNA molecules to be counted accurately. First-strand cDNA for TCR alpha and beta chains was synthesized from specific primers in the conserved constant-segment region. To control for contamination, every cDNA library carried two barcodes: a SMART-Mk sample barcode plus Illumina barcodes. TruSeq adapter sequences along with Illumina sample barcodes were introduced in two successive PCR steps. The TCR alpha and beta cDNA libraries were sequenced on the Illumina HiSeq platform using custom primers. The published analysis was carried out like this. MiGEC was used to process raw reads and extract unique molecular identifiers, and MiXCR was used to find CDR3 positions. For each individual, recombination models were inferred using an EM algorithm with the repgenHMM and IGoR tools. The analysis of shared clonotypes was done with the tcR package in R, with sharing normalized by the product of cloneset sizes. To study raw recombination without the effects of thymic and clonal selection, out-of-frame nonproductive sequences were analyzed. TCRdb's own reprocessing of the public reads used fastp at Q25 and MiXCR and kept productive beta chains. Rows matching on CDR3 protein sequence are summarized as one entry with the most common DNA and genes. TCRdb, not the original authors, processed these V and J calls. Counted in this sample were about 470,000 distinct CDR3 sequences; roughly 24% of them appeared once. The ten largest clones take up 2.9% of the sample.

Every donor was a healthy Caucasian. Three pairs of female monozygotic twins, all aged 18 to 29 years, made up the twin cohort. Positive isolation kits from Invitrogen were used to isolate the CD4+ and CD8+ T cell populations. Trimming leaves V shorter by 6 bases and J shorter by 2 bases, with the junction holding 5 bases beyond the gene matches. The germline V gene supplies CDR1 SQVTM and CDR2 ANQGSEA. Measured from the cysteine to the phenylalanine, the CDR3 is 13 residues long. Only CDR3 DNA is held: 39 bases, read in frame from base 1. The sample was also linked to a second study, of T cells expressing NK-cell markers. Drawing on the second study: Under ten donors provided sorted CD3+CD56+NKG2C+, CD3+CD56+NKG2C- and CD3+CD56-NKG2C+ T-cell subsets, whose TCR beta-chain repertoires were profiled. Among the eight sequenced donors, only one was HCMV-seronegative, while the other seven were HCMV-seropositive. To restrict sorting to alphabetaTCR-expressing T cells, an anti-gammadeltaTCR antibody was added in several experiments. In six donors, the dominant CD3+CD56+NKG2C+ clonotypes were among the top 10 CD8+ clonotypes and accounted for about 1.0-7.5% of CD8+ T cells. Those dominant clonotypes were again the most abundant among CD3+CD56-NKG2C+ cells in a handful of donors, at roughly 25-60.1%. Whether the expanded NKG2C-expressing T cell clones were specific for HCMV antigens remained unclear. All eight donors whose samples were sequenced were randomly selected healthy volunteers, three of them men and five women. HCMV-specific IgG was detected in serum with a commercial ELISA kit to determine HCMV serostatus. Reads were demultiplexed and grouped by UMI with MIGEC, and clonotypes were assembled and quantified with MiTCR. To exclude erroneous sequences, only TCR cDNA sequences supported by at least two reads were retained. Downstream repertoire analysis used the tcR package, and clonotypes were matched across fractions by CDR3 nucleotide sequence plus V segment. Antigen specificity was annotated against VDJdb with VDJmatch, allowing one amino acid substitution in CDR3.

The chain uses TRBV29-1 and TRBJ2-7; TRBD1 matches 9 bases in the middle. Sequencing was done on a sample of CD4+ T cells sorted from blood. The source is a woman aged 18-30 years in good health. The DNA is as follows: TGCAGCGTGGGGACAGGGAAAGCCTACGAGCAGTACTTC. It translates to CSVGTGKAYEQYF.